This TCR beta chain was retrieved from a study of blood T cells in healthy people across ages. Study findings and constraints: The donors' CMV status was not determined, possibly confounding changes in expanded clonotypes.

Aged roughly 6 to 95, donors were systemically healthy Caucasians from Russia. This CDR3 is built from 15 residues. Germline V gene sequence: CDR1 SEHNR, CDR2 FQNEAQ (reference sequence). The ends lost 3 bases at V and 3 bases at J; junction bases unmatched: 5. This clonotype was detected only a few times. Its antigen is still unknown. Sample-barcoded 5' priming and a J-beta primer mix drove a second PCR of 7 to 11 cycles. TCRdb re-called the 5' RACE reads through MiXCR, storing one row per CDR3 protein. The sample records about 1.4 million distinct CDR3 sequences, approximately 59% being singletons. The source material was blood. This receptor was obtained from a man between 18 and 35 years old in good health. The genes are TRBV7-9 and TRBJ1-2; 9 bases fit TRBD1. CDR3 sequence reads: CASSLGQGSDYGYTF. CDR3 DNA: TGTGCCAGCAGCTTGGGACAGGGTTCCGACTATGGCTACACCTTC. Looking up the rest from reference TRBV7-9 and TRBJ1-2 gives the full variable domain: DTGVSQNPRHKITKRGQNVTFRCDPISEHNRLYWYRQTLGQGPEFLTYFQNEAQLEKSRLLSDRFSAERPKGSFSTLEIQRTEQGDSAMYLCASSLGQGSDYGYTFGSGTRLTVV.